The 18 T cell receptor beta chains below come from one sample, sequenced in a study of blood T cell repertoires in COVID-19. TCRdb's copy holds only in-frame clones and misses some; the assay was immunoSEQ multiplex PCR. The table includes around 250,000 clones, around 93% detected once. The sequenced sample was PBMCs or T cells enriched from blood (not recorded which). These receptors were taken from a man aged 40-49 years who had been exposed to COVID-19.

This sequence joins TRBV28 and TRBJ2-2; D might be TRBD1 (6 bases). Trimming pared 2 bases from V and 6 bases from J, leaving 16 bases between. The CDR3 has 16 residues. CDR1 and CDR2 from the germline V gene are MDHEN and SYDVKM. CDR3 DNA sequence: TGTGCCAGCAGTTTAGATTCCGCAGGGGCCCCCGGGGAGCTGTTTTTT. This translates into CASSLDSAGAPGELFF.

This sequence joins TRBV7-3 and TRBJ1-2, with 8 nucleotides matching TRBD1. J lost 4 bases, V lost 5 bases, and 9 bases had no gene match. The germline V gene has CDR1 SGHTA and CDR2 FQGTGA. CDR3 size: 15 residues. The CDR3 is CASSPFPTGAYGYTF. The DNA for the CDR3 is TGTGCCAGCAGCCCCTTCCCGACAGGGGCCTATGGCTACACCTTC.

The chain is built from TRBV5-1 and TRBJ1-4; 7 positions agree with TRBD1. Germline lookup yields CDR1 SGHRS and CDR2 YFSETQ. V trimming: 3 bases; J trimming: 4 bases; junction bases outside the gene matches: 3. The CDR3 length is 14 residues. Here the CDR3 reads CASSWGQNNEKLFF. The CDR3 DNA is TGCGCCAGCAGCTGGGGACAGAATAATGAAAAACTGTTTTTT.

CDR3 DNA: TGTGCCAGCAGTTCAGGGTGGAGGAACACCGGGGAGCTGTTTTTT. This translates into CASSSGWRNTGELFF. The V call is TRBV28, the J call TRBJ2-2, with D perhaps TRBD1 (5 bases). This CDR3 contains 15 residues. Per the germline V gene, CDR1 is MDHEN and CDR2 is SYDVKM. The germline V and J ends were trimmed by 4 bases and 1 base, with 10 bases remaining between them.

The chain has TRBV5-1 and TRBJ2-7; 8 bases line up with TRBD1. J lost 3 bases, V lost 5 bases, and 7 bases had no gene match. Germline CDR1 SGHRS, CDR2 YFSETQ. The CDR3 length is 14 residues. CDR3 DNA sequence: TGCGCCAGCAGTAACGACAGGGGAAACTACGAGCAGTACTTC. The encoded protein is CASSNDRGNYEQYF.

J is TRBJ2-7 and V is TRBV19; tentatively, D is TRBD2 (5 bases). Per the germline V gene, CDR1 is LNHDA and CDR2 is SQIVND (reference sequence). This CDR3 has 15 amino acids. With 1 base removed from V and 2 bases from J, the gap between germline ends came to 12 bases. The CDR3 region has the DNA TGTGCCAGTAGTATAGGTGGGAGCACCCCCTACGAGCAGTACTTC. Translating it yields CASSIGGSTPYEQYF. Using reference TRBV19 and TRBJ2-7 for the parts outside the CDR3, the full variable domain is DGGITQSPKYLFRKEGQNVTLSCEQNLNHDAMYWYRQDPGQGLRLIYYSQIVNDFQKGDIAEGYSVSREKKESFPLTVTSAQKNPTAFYLCASSIGGSTPYEQYFGPGTRLTVT.

This rearrangement joins TRBV7-6 to TRBJ1-1; D is unclear. Trimming pared 4 bases from V and 8 bases from J, leaving 8 bases between. Germline V gives CDR1 SGHVS, CDR2 FNYEAQ. The CDR3 is 11 residues long. The CDR3 is CASSSLQEAFF. CDR3 DNA: TGTGCCAGCAGCTCATTGCAGGAAGCTTTCTTT.

The V call is TRBV27, the J call TRBJ1-2; tentatively, D is TRBD1 (5 bases). Trimming cost V 5 bases and J 7 bases, with 26 bases left between them. The germline V gene has CDR1 MNHEY and CDR2 SMNVEV (reference sequence). This CDR3 comprises 17 residues. The CDR3 DNA sequence: TGTGCCAGCAGTCCCAGGCGGGGCTTGTTCCTTTTTGGTGGCTACACCTTC. This encodes CASSPRRGLFLFGGYTF.

The chain recombines TRBV5-1 with TRBJ2-5; a weak D match, TRBD2 (6 bases). This CDR3 has 14 amino acids. V dropped 3 bases and J dropped 2 bases, with 11 bases sitting between them. Germline V gene sequence: CDR1 SGHRS, CDR2 YFSETQ. CDR3 region: CASSWGRGQETQYF. The CDR3 coding sequence is TGCGCCAGCAGCTGGGGACGGGGGCAAGAGACCCAGTACTTC.

J is TRBJ2-7 and V is TRBV19, with 7 bases aligning to TRBD1. With V trimmed by 4 bases and J by 2 bases, 5 bases remained unmatched. Germline loops: CDR1 LNHDA, CDR2 SQIVND (reference sequence). CDR3 length: 14 amino acids. For the CDR3, the DNA is TGTGCCAGTAGTAGGCCGGGACAGACCTACGAGCAGTACTTC. Amino acids: CASSRPGQTYEQYF.

In its sample, this clone was seen a few times. Mismatch with germline at one junction end may stem from a read error. The chain recombines TRBV6-1 with TRBJ2-7; D is perhaps TRBD2 (6 bases). This CDR3 has 12 amino acids. The germline V gene has CDR1 MNHNS and CDR2 SASEGT. The CDR3 sequence: CASSERDREIVF. CDR3 DNA: TGTGCCAGCAGTGAAAGGGACCGGGAGATCGTTTTC.

This rearrangement joins TRBV5-4 to TRBJ2-5; possible D gene TRBD1, 6 bases. Germline CDR1 reads SGHNT; CDR2 reads YYREEE (reference sequence). V lost 0 bases to trimming and J lost 5 bases, with 11 bases between them. The CDR3 length is 14 residues. CDR3 DNA sequence: TGTGCCAGCAGCTTGGTACAGGGCGGGGAGACCCAGTACTTC. Translation gives CASSLVQGGETQYF.

Comment on this clone: A junction end diverges from the germline sequence, so it may reflect a read error. The V and J genes are TRBV10-1 and TRBJ1-2; TRBD1 matches 7 bases. Looked up from germline, CDR1 is WNHNN and CDR2 is SYGVQD (reference sequence). The CDR3 length is 14 residues. Written as DNA, the CDR3 is TGCGCCAGCAGTGAGAGCAGGGGGAACTCTGGCTACACCTTC. The encoded protein is CASSESRGNSGYTF.

The chain uses TRBV28 and TRBJ2-7; TRBD1 is a possible D gene (6 bases). CDR3 size: 16 residues. The V and J ends lost 2 bases and 4 bases respectively, with 18 bases between them. Per germline, CDR1 MDHEN and CDR2 SYDVKM. CDR3 amino acids: CASSLPPGHGQYEQYF. CDR3 in DNA: TGTGCCAGCAGTTTACCCCCGGGACATGGGCAGTACGAGCAGTACTTC.

The chain couples TRBV27 to TRBJ2-1, with 9 positions matching TRBD2. CDR3 length equals 16 residues. From germline, CDR1 is MNHEY and CDR2 SMNVEV (reference sequence). Losses at the gene ends were 6 bases for V and 8 bases for J; bases not matched to a gene: 14. The CDR3 is CASRVSGSPNPYEQFF. For the CDR3, the DNA is TGTGCCAGCAGGGTTAGCGGGAGTCCCAACCCCTATGAGCAGTTCTTC.

The rearrangement links TRBV5-6 to TRBJ1-2, with 8 positions matching TRBD1. The trim removed 4 bases at V and 5 bases at J, leaving 10 bases unmatched. CDR1 and CDR2 from the germline V gene are SGHDT and YYEEEE. The CDR3 totals 15 residues. The chain's CDR3 is CASSPRTGPPYGYTF. DNA for the CDR3: TGTGCCAGCAGCCCTAGGACAGGGCCCCCTTATGGCTACACCTTC.

The V and J genes are TRBV28 and TRBJ1-5; tentatively, D is TRBD1 (6 bases). Germline V gene data show CDR1 as MDHEN and CDR2 as SYDVKM. The germline V and J ends were trimmed by 5 bases and 5 bases, with 16 bases remaining between them. The CDR3 runs to 15 residues. The CDR3 bases are TGTGCCAGCAGTCCTTCCGCCGGGGGGCATCAGCCCCAGCATTTT. Translating it yields CASSPSAGGHQPQHF.

V gene TRBV7-3 combines with J gene TRBJ2-3, with 9 bases aligning to TRBD2. With V trimmed by 2 bases and J by 3 bases, 6 bases remained unmatched. This CDR3 is built from 16 residues. Germline CDR1 is SGHTA and CDR2 is FQGTGA. CDR3 sequence reads: CASSLGAGGPTDTQYF. The CDR3 nucleotides read TGTGCCAGCAGCTTAGGGGCGGGAGGGCCGACAGATACGCAGTATTTT.